The rows below give T cell receptor beta chains drawn from one sample of a study of early T cells in non-severe SARS-CoV-2 infection. A single record per CDR3 protein comes from TCRdb applying MiXCR to the 5' RACE reads. Of 65,000 to 75,000 distinct CDR3 sequences listed, roughly 13% were seen once; the top ten hold approximately 5%. Sequencing input: whole blood. The receptors here all came from an adult who was a healthcare worker with PCR-confirmed SARS-CoV-2 infection or an uninfected control (not recorded which). Each CDR3 is given with its conserved first and last residue. D genes are given only for firm matches. Clone size is shown for a subset of rows, as once, few, many or a class of expanded clone.

j_call | v_call | d_call | clone_size | cdr3_nt | cdr3_aa
TRBJ1-2 | TRBV10-3 | - | - | TGTGCCATCAGTGAGTCGAGATCTAACTATGGCTACACCTTC | CAISESRSNYGYTF
TRBJ1-1 | TRBV9 | - | few | TGTGCCAGCAGCCCCGACAGTGTAAAGGGGGCTTTCTTT | CASSPDSVKGAFF
TRBJ1-5 | TRBV24-1 | - | many | TGTGCCACCGGGGGTGGCAATCAGCCCCAGCATTTT | CATGGGNQPQHF
TRBJ2-1 | TRBV6-5 | - | few | TGTGCCAGCAGTTACCCAACAAATGAGCAGTTCTTC | CASSYPTNEQFF
TRBJ2-2 | TRBV7-3 | TRBD2 | - | TGTGCCAGCAGCTTCACTAGCGGTACGAACACCGGGGAGCTGTTTTTT | CASSFTSGTNTGELFF
TRBJ2-7 | TRBV20-1 | - | many | TGCAGTGCTACTGCGGGACCCTACGAGCAGTACTTC | CSATAGPYEQYF
TRBJ1-2 | TRBV20-1 | - | - | TGCAGTGCAAACTACTATGGCTACACCTTC | CSANYYGYTF
TRBJ2-7 | TRBV5-1 | - | many | TGCGCCAGCAGCTTACCCGACAGGAGCGAGCAGTACTTC | CASSLPDRSEQYF
TRBJ2-5 | TRBV11-2 | - | few | TGTGCCAACAGCTTAGAGGTGAACACTACAGAGACCCAGTACTTC | CANSLEVNTTETQYF
TRBJ1-3 | TRBV10-3 | - | - | TGTGCCATCAGTGAGGTCGGTGGAAACACCATATATTTT | CAISEVGGNTIYF
TRBJ2-1 | TRBV24-1 | TRBD2 | many | TGTGCCACCAGTGATCCGGGGGGGCCCGATGGTGAGCAGTTCTTC | CATSDPGGPDGEQFF
TRBJ1-6 | TRBV19 | - | many | TGTGCCAGTAGTATTCTTGGCGGTAGCTCCTATAATTCACCCCTCCACTTT | CASSILGGSSYNSPLHF
TRBJ2-2 | TRBV6-5 | - | many | TGTGCCAGCAGTCCTACGACCCCCACCGGGGAGCTGTTTTTT | CASSPTTPTGELFF
TRBJ2-7 | TRBV7-2 | TRBD1 | few | TGTGCCAGCAGCTTAACCTGGGACAGCGCCTACGAGCAGTACTTC | CASSLTWDSAYEQYF
TRBJ1-1 | TRBV7-8 | - | - | TGTGCCAGTGGGCAGGACACTGAAGCTTTCTTT | CASGQDTEAFF
TRBJ2-2 | TRBV14 | - | many | TGTGCCAGCAGCCTACAGGGTTGGACCGGGGAGCTGTTTTTT | CASSLQGWTGELFF
TRBJ2-1 | TRBV4-1 | - | - | TGCGCCAGCAGCCAAGCACTAGTTGAGCTTGAGCAGTTCTTC | CASSQALVELEQFF
TRBJ1-4 | TRBV19 | - | - | TGTGCCAGTAGTATCCGGGGGCCAAGTGAAAAACTGTTTTTT | CASSIRGPSEKLFF
TRBJ2-3 | TRBV2 | TRBD2 | - | TGTGCCAGCAGTGAATCCGGGACTAGCGGGACAGATACGCAGTATTTT | CASSESGTSGTDTQYF
TRBJ1-5 | TRBV6-2/TRBV6-3 | - | - | TGTGCCAGCAGTTACGGGCCGGCAGGAGTTAGCAATCAGCCCCAGCATTTT | CASSYGPAGVSNQPQHF
TRBJ1-5 | TRBV19 | - | many | TGTGCCAGTAGTATAGCCATGGCAGGAGCTGGCAATCAGCCCCAGCATTTT | CASSIAMAGAGNQPQHF
TRBJ2-7 | TRBV18 | TRBD1 | - | TGTGCCAGCTCACCAAAGACCGGGACAGGGATCACACAGCCCTACGAGCAGTACTTC | CASSPKTGTGITQPYEQYF
TRBJ1-1 | TRBV7-8 | TRBD1 | few | TGTGCCAGCAGCACGGACAGGGGTAACCACGCTTTCTTT | CASSTDRGNHAFF
TRBJ1-1 | TRBV9 | - | - | TGTGCCAGCAGCGTAGGCGGGCGAGACACTGAAGCTTTCTTT | CASSVGGRDTEAFF
TRBJ2-1 | TRBV20-1 | - | - | TGCAGTGCCAAGGGATGGAATGAGCAGTTCTTC | CSAKGWNEQFF
TRBJ2-1 | TRBV20-1 | TRBD2 | many | TGCAGTGCTCCACTGACTAGCGGGGGGCCCAATGAGCAGTTCTTC | CSAPLTSGGPNEQFF
TRBJ1-4 | TRBV7-9 | - | many | TGTGCCAGCAGCCCCTCGGTATCGGGGGATGAAAAACTGTTTTTT | CASSPSVSGDEKLFF